This is a list of T cell receptor beta chains from one sample in a study of vaccination and CD4 T cells after COVID-19. These TCRs' antigens remain unknown. TCRdb recomputed calls from the PCR reads with MiXCR, one row per CDR3 protein. The sample has tens of thousands of distinct CDR3 sequences, 35% to 40% seen once. The sample consisted of CD4+ T cells from blood, cultured in vitro, taken about 7 months after SARS-CoV-2 vaccination. The receptors derive from a human donor who had recovered from COVID-19. CDR3s include the opening cysteine and the closing phenylalanine or tryptophan. The D gene is left open where the match is weak. The size field is filled for only some rows; it gives once, few, many or a size class.

>-|TRBD2|TRBJ2-7|TRBV20-1
CSARAGGDNEQYF
TGCAGTGCTAGAGCGGGAGGGGACAACGAGCAGTACTTC
>-|-|TRBJ2-7|TRBV11-3
CASSLDLGTPPYEQYF
TGTGCCAGCAGCTTAGATCTGGGGACTCCTCCCTACGAGCAGTACTTC
>few|-|TRBJ1-1|TRBV20-1
CSASRRVNTEAFF
TGCAGTGCTAGTCGCAGGGTGAACACTGAAGCTTTCTTT
>few|-|TRBJ1-2|TRBV19
CASSMGWGYGYTF
TGTGCCAGTAGTATGGGTTGGGGCTATGGCTACACCTTC
>few|-|TRBJ2-3|TRBV7-9
CASSLGASVGTDTQYF
TGTGCCAGCAGCTTAGGAGCTAGCGTAGGCACAGATACGCAGTATTTT
>-|-|TRBJ2-3|TRBV20-1
CSAGDSDTQYF
TGCAGTGCTGGGGATTCAGATACGCAGTATTTT
>-|TRBD1|TRBJ1-1|TRBV11-3
CASARTGETEAFF
TGTGCCAGCGCAAGGACAGGGGAAACTGAAGCTTTCTTT
>-|-|TRBJ1-5|TRBV6-1
CASSDRLSSNQPQHF
TGTGCCAGCAGTGATCGCCTCAGTAGCAATCAGCCCCAGCATTTT
>-|TRBD1|TRBJ2-1|TRBV5-4
CASSQTTGDYNEQFF
TGTGCCAGCAGCCAAACGACAGGGGACTACAATGAGCAGTTCTTC
>once|-|TRBJ1-4|TRBV20-1
CSARGAGDDEKLFF
TGCAGTGCTAGAGGGGCAGGGGATGATGAAAAACTGTTTTTT
>-|TRBD2|TRBJ2-3|TRBV15
CATSMSPAGGDTDTQYF
TGTGCCACCAGCATGTCCCCAGCGGGAGGGGACACAGATACGCAGTATTTT
>few|TRBD1|TRBJ1-2|TRBV20-1
CSASQGASNYGYTF
TGCAGTGCTTCGCAGGGGGCTTCTAACTATGGCTACACCTTC
>-|-|TRBJ2-2|TRBV7-2
CASTKRGGRDTGELFF
TGTGCCAGCACAAAAAGGGGGGGGAGGGACACCGGGGAGCTGTTTTTT
>-|TRBD1|TRBJ1-6|TRBV7-2
CASSSRQGGGSPLHF
TGTGCCAGCAGCTCGCGACAGGGAGGGGGTTCACCCCTCCACTTT
>few|-|TRBJ2-5|TRBV2
CASSSRTRQETQYF
TGTGCCAGCAGCTCTAGAACACGCCAAGAGACCCAGTACTTC
>-|TRBD2|TRBJ2-5|TRBV7-2
CASSLSLARRAETQYF
TGTGCCAGCAGCTTATCACTAGCGAGAAGAGCAGAGACCCAGTACTTC
>-|TRBD2|TRBJ2-1|TRBV4-1
CASSLMGSGGSYNEQFF
TGCGCCAGCAGCCTCATGGGGAGCGGGGGATCCTACAATGAGCAGTTCTTC
>-|TRBD2|TRBJ2-5|TRBV20-1
CSALSPTSGQETQYF
TGCAGTGCTCTTAGCCCGACTAGCGGGCAAGAGACCCAGTACTTC
>-|-|TRBJ1-5|TRBV28
CASRLGGGGNQPQHF
TGTGCCAGCAGGCTGGGGGGTGGGGGCAATCAGCCCCAGCATTTT
>-|-|TRBJ1-1|TRBV10-3
CAISGGVQGTEAFF
TGTGCCATCAGTGGCGGGGTTCAGGGCACTGAAGCTTTCTTT
>-|TRBD1|TRBJ1-2|TRBV6-1
CASSPGQYYGYTF
TGTGCCAGCAGTCCGGGACAGTATTATGGCTACACCTTC
>-|-|TRBJ2-1|TRBV30
CAWSFGGPGEQFF
TGTGCCTGGAGTTTTGGGGGGCCTGGGGAGCAGTTCTTC
>-|-|TRBJ1-1|TRBV6-2/TRBV6-3
CASSWDPGARYGEAFF
TGTGCCAGCAGTTGGGACCCGGGAGCCAGATATGGTGAAGCTTTCTTT
>medium-sized|-|TRBJ2-7|TRBV4-3
CASSQLPGLGYEQYF
TGCGCCAGCAGCCAACTCCCGGGACTGGGCTACGAGCAGTACTTC
>-|-|TRBJ2-1|TRBV7-3
CASSRDGILLYNEQFF
TGTGCCAGCAGCAGGGACGGAATCCTACTTTACAATGAGCAGTTCTTC
>few|-|TRBJ2-7|TRBV19
CASSSFGGAEQYF
TGTGCCAGTAGTTCCTTTGGAGGGGCCGAGCAGTACTTC
>-|-|TRBJ1-5|TRBV2
CASREANQPQHF
TGTGCCAGCAGAGAGGCGAATCAGCCCCAGCATTTT
>few|-|TRBJ1-1|TRBV27
CASSLELNTEAFF
TGTGCCAGCAGTTTGGAGTTGAACACTGAAGCTTTCTTT
>few|TRBD2|TRBJ2-1|TRBV7-9
CASSLSGGVPEQFF
TGTGCCAGCAGCTTAAGCGGGGGCGTTCCGGAGCAGTTCTTC
>-|TRBD1|TRBJ1-4|TRBV20-1
CSARGDRWEKLFF
TGCAGTGCTAGGGGGGACAGGTGGGAAAAACTGTTTTTT
>-|-|TRBJ2-1|TRBV6-1
CASRPDRNSYNEQFF
TGTGCCAGCAGACCAGATAGGAACTCCTACAATGAGCAGTTCTTC
>-|-|TRBJ1-5|TRBV7-2
CASSFTRGINQPQHF
TGTGCCAGCAGCTTTACCAGGGGCATCAATCAGCCCCAGCATTTT
>few|TRBD2|TRBJ2-3|TRBV20-1
CSARSGGGAYTQYF
TGCAGTGCTAGGTCAGGCGGGGGGGCATATACGCAGTATTTT
>-|-|TRBJ1-2|TRBV28
CASSLVAGDPYGYTF
TGTGCCAGCAGTTTAGTGGCAGGGGACCCCTATGGCTACACCTTC
>few|-|TRBJ1-2|TRBV2
CASSEFMGALYGYTF
TGTGCCAGCAGTGAATTTATGGGGGCCCTCTATGGCTACACCTTC
>few|TRBD2|TRBJ2-3|TRBV20-1
CSATTGGDTQYF
TGCAGTGCTACGACGGGAGGGGATACGCAGTATTTT
>-|-|TRBJ1-2|TRBV7-3
CASSLNGAGGYTF
TGTGCCAGCAGCTTAAATGGAGCGGGGGGCTACACCTTC
>medium-sized|-|TRBJ1-5|TRBV7-9
CASGDDSRGQSQHF
TGTGCCAGCGGCGACGACAGTCGTGGACAGTCCCAGCATTTT
>-|TRBD1|TRBJ1-6|TRBV28
CASSGEDRAENSPLHF
TGTGCCAGCAGTGGGGAAGACAGGGCCGAGAATTCACCCCTCCACTTT
>-|-|TRBJ1-1|TRBV20-1
CSASKGANEAFF
TGCAGTGCTAGCAAAGGGGCTAATGAAGCTTTCTTT
>few|TRBD1|TRBJ1-1|TRBV7-8
CASSLVARGRTEAFF
TGTGCCAGCAGCTTAGTGGCAAGGGGGCGGACTGAAGCTTTCTTT
>few|-|TRBJ1-2|TRBV6-1
CASRDQTYYGYTF
TGTGCCAGCAGGGATCAGACCTACTATGGCTACACCTTC
>-|TRBD2|TRBJ2-7|TRBV7-8
CASSLAGGPGTSGHSYEQYF
TGTGCCAGCAGCTTAGCTGGGGGCCCCGGGACTAGCGGGCACTCCTACGAGCAGTACTTC
>-|-|TRBJ2-3|TRBV20-1
CSARFSAGRDTQYF
TGCAGTGCTAGATTCAGCGCTGGGCGCGATACGCAGTATTTT
>few|TRBD2|TRBJ2-2|TRBV24-1
CATSDPTGTSGTGELFF
TGTGCCACCAGTGATCCAACCGGGACTAGCGGCACCGGGGAGCTGTTTTTT
>-|-|TRBJ2-7|TRBV19
CARDSSYEQYF
TGTGCCAGAGACAGCTCCTACGAGCAGTACTTC
>few|-|TRBJ1-2|TRBV7-8
CASSLVLRGGYGYTF
TGTGCCAGCAGCTTAGTTCTCCGGGGAGGTTATGGCTACACCTTC
>-|-|TRBJ2-1|TRBV7-2
CTSSLTSYNEQFF
TGTACCAGCAGCCTGACCTCCTACAATGAGCAGTTCTTC
>-|-|TRBJ1-6|TRBV4-2
CASSQDSADSPLHF
TGTGCCAGCAGCCAAGATTCTGCGGATTCACCCCTCCACTTT